The T cell receptor (beta chain) described here comes from a study of T-cell memory formation after mild COVID-19. One entry per CDR3 protein results from TCRdb running MiXCR on the 5' RACE reads. Here the sample spans roughly 190,000 distinct CDR3 sequences, roughly a tenth being singletons. Germline CDR1 is SQVTM and CDR2 is ANQGSEA. The CDR3 contains 14 residues. Trimming removed 4 bases from V and 6 bases from J; junction bases left unmatched: 10. The chain carries TRBV29-1 and TRBJ1-2, with 8 bases identical to TRBD1. The receptor comes from a man between 18 and 29 years old who had mild COVID-19 (a few samples of this study predate the infection). Cell type and time point are not known. The sample was PBMCs or a T cell subset sorted from them (not recorded which). The CDR3 spells CSVALHRGKDGYTF. CDR3 nucleotides: TGCAGCGTTGCCCTCCACAGGGGGAAGGATGGCTACACCTTC.